This TCR beta chain comes out of a study of cytomegalovirus exposure and HLA in healthy donors. CDR1 MGHRA and CDR2 YSYEKL come from the germline V gene. CDR3 length: 15 residues. Trimming removed 1 base from V and 9 bases from J; junction bases left unmatched: 9. Regarding this clone: Its antigen is as yet unknown.

Study-level results: A later analysis found that most CMV-associated TCR beta chains appeared HLA-restricted.

Primers included in the PCR were 60 Vbeta and 13 Jbeta primers. This table comes from immunoSEQ multiplex PCR, and its TCRdb copy is limited to in-frame clones, with some not included. This table has approximately 160,000 clones, around 68% appearing once. The receptor comes from a man in his forties or fifties in good health and CMV-seronegative. This chain connects TRBV4-1 to TRBJ2-1; 7 bases fit TRBD2. The sequenced sample was PBMCs. This CDR3 is CASSQGGGATGEQFF. Here the CDR3 DNA reads TGCGCCAGCAGCCAAGGGGGGGGAGCTACCGGTGAGCAGTTCTTC.